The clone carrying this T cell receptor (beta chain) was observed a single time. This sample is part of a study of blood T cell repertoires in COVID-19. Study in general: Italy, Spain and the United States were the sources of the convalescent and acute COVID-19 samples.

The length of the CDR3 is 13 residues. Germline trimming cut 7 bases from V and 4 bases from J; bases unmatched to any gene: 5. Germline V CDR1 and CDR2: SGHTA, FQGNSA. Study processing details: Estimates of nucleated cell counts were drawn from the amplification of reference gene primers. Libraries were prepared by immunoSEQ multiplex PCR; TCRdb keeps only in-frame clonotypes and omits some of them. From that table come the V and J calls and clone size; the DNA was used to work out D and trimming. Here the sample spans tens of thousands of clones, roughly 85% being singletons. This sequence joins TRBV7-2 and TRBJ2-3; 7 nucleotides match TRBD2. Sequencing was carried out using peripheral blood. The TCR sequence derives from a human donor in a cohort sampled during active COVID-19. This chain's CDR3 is CASNPGGPDTQYF. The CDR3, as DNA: TGTGCCAGCAACCCGGGGGGACCAGATACGCAGTATTTT.